Listed below are T cell receptor beta chains from one sample, sequenced in a study of blood T cell repertoires in COVID-19. Measured with immunoSEQ multiplex PCR; TCRdb has only the in-frame clones, and not every one. This repertoire shows 150,000 to 200,000 clones, approximately 88% found once; its top ten account for 6.6%. Sequencing was done on a sample of PBMCs or T cells enriched from blood (not recorded which). All receptors come from a woman between 45 and 65 years old who had recovered from COVID-19. Each CDR3 is given with its conserved first and last residue. The D gene is left open where the match is weak. Size is omitted from some rows. Given values are once, few, many or a class for expanded clones.

TRBV30,-,TRBD1,TRBJ1-2,CAWSRTGGGYGYTF,TGTGCCTGGAGTCGGACAGGAGGTGGCTATGGCTACACCTTC
TRBV6-5,-,-,TRBJ1-2,CASSYGEGTLWGYTF,TGTGCCAGCAGTTACGGGGAGGGAACCCTCTGGGGCTACACCTTC
TRBV7-2,-,TRBD1,TRBJ1-3,CASSLRGGQGTNTIYF,TGTGCCAGCAGCTTACGGGGCGGACAGGGGACGAACACCATATATTTT
TRBV7-3,-,-,TRBJ1-1,CASSLTSEGTAFF,TGTGCCAGCAGCTTAACGTCCGAGGGAACTGCTTTCTTT
TRBV5-1,-,-,TRBJ1-4,CASSPEGEKLFF,TGCGCCAGCAGCCCTGAGGGTGAAAAACTGTTTTTT
TRBV5-1,-,-,TRBJ1-5,CASSLSGMSNQPQHF,TGCGCCAGCAGCTTGTCAGGGATGAGCAATCAGCCCCAGCATTTT
TRBV7-9,-,-,TRBJ1-1,CASSRSGTEAFF,TGTGCCAGCAGCCGTTCGGGGACTGAAGCTTTCTTT
TRBV12-3/TRBV12-4,few,-,TRBJ1-5,CASSSRNNQPQHF,TGTGCCAGCAGTTCTAGGAACAATCAGCCCCAGCATTTT
TRBV3-1/TRBV3-2,-,TRBD1,TRBJ2-2,CASGGVGQGATLNTGELFF,TGTGCCAGCGGTGGGGTAGGACAGGGGGCTACCCTGAACACCGGGGAGCTGTTTTTT
TRBV21-1,-,-,TRBJ2-3,CASRGTSGDTDTQYF,TGTGCCAGCAGGGGGACTAGCGGGGACACAGATACGCAGTATTTT
TRBV5-6,-,TRBD1,TRBJ1-1,CASSRTGVTEAFF,TGTGCCAGCAGCCGTACAGGGGTGACTGAAGCTTTCTTT
TRBV20-1,-,-,TRBJ1-1,CSASRGTEAFF,TGCAGTGCTAGTCGGGGCACTGAAGCTTTCTTT
TRBV30,-,-,TRBJ2-5,CAWSVLGGASFQETQYF,TGTGCCTGGAGTGTACTTGGGGGGGCCTCCTTCCAAGAGACCCAGTACTTC
TRBV9,once,-,TRBJ2-2,CASSAQGDFGTGELFF,TGTGCCAGCAGCGCACAGGGAGACTTTGGCACCGGGGAGCTGTTTTTT
TRBV7-2,-,TRBD2,TRBJ2-5,CATARLAGGGRQETQYF,TGTGCCACCGCCCGACTAGCGGGGGGGGGAAGACAAGAGACCCAGTACTTC
TRBV11-3,-,-,TRBJ1-2,CASSLDVRTSGYTF,TGTGCCAGCAGCTTAGATGTTCGGACAAGTGGCTACACCTTC
TRBV15,-,TRBD1,TRBJ1-4,CATSQDRGRGEKLFF,TGTGCCACCAGCCAGGACAGGGGGCGCGGTGAAAAACTGTTTTTT
TRBV7-8,-,-,TRBJ1-1,CASSLKSNTEAFF,TGTGCCAGCAGCTTGAAGAGCAACACTGAAGCTTTCTTT
TRBV30,-,TRBD1,TRBJ1-1,CAWSRTGGRNTEAFF,TGTGCCTGGTCGCGGACAGGAGGAAGGAACACTGAAGCTTTCTTT
TRBV29-1,-,-,TRBJ2-1,CSVSGPGAYNEQFF,TGCAGCGTATCAGGGCCTGGTGCCTACAATGAGCAGTTCTTC
TRBV19,-,TRBD1,TRBJ1-5,CAARGSGQGANQPQHF,TGTGCCGCCAGGGGATCCGGACAGGGGGCGAATCAGCCCCAGCATTTT
TRBV5-5,-,-,TRBJ2-7,CASSPGHLSSYEQYF,TGTGCCAGCAGTCCAGGTCACCTTAGCTCCTACGAGCAGTACTTC
TRBV19,-,TRBD1,TRBJ2-7,CASSINRGLAYEQYF,TGTGCCAGTAGTATAAACAGGGGGCTCGCCTACGAGCAGTACTTC
TRBV10-2,-,-,TRBJ2-7,CASSVSGYEQYF,TGCGCCAGCAGTGTTAGCGGCTACGAGCAGTACTTC
TRBV7-9,-,TRBD1,TRBJ2-1,CASSFPIQGDNEQFF,TGTGCCAGCAGCTTCCCGATACAGGGGGACAATGAGCAGTTCTTC
TRBV6-2/TRBV6-3,few,TRBD2,TRBJ2-1,CASSPSGDSYNEQFF,TGTGCCAGCAGTCCGAGCGGGGACTCCTACAATGAGCAGTTCTTC
TRBV5-1,once,TRBD2,TRBJ2-1,CASSYQRGEYNEQFF,TGCGCCAGCAGCTACCAGCGGGGGGAGTACAATGAGCAGTTCTTC
TRBV20-1,-,TRBD2,TRBJ2-1,CSASIPTGGYNEQFF,TGCAGTGCTAGTATCCCTACGGGGGGTTATAATGAGCAGTTCTTC